The clone carrying this T cell receptor beta chain has a count of ten or more. One entry per CDR3 protein, called by TCRdb with MiXCR from the RT-PCR reads. This sample has approximately 250,000 distinct CDR3 sequences, with roughly an eighth found just once. The data belong to a study of patients and donors after allogeneic stem cell transplantation. Trimming at V came to 1 base and at J to 5 bases, leaving 5 bases not matched to a gene. The CDR3 is made up of 15 amino acids. From germline, CDR1 is MDHEN and CDR2 SYDVKM. The V gene is TRBV28, the J gene TRBJ1-5, with TRBD1 matching 7 bases. Input material: blood, either unsorted or a sorted T cell fraction (not recorded which). This sequence was found in a human donor who was either an allogeneic HSCT recipient or a stem cell or donor lymphocyte infusion donor (not recorded which). It is not recorded whose cells these are; they may come from a transplant donor. CDR3 in amino acids: CASSLLGGNHQPQHF. The CDR3 bases are TGTGCCAGCAGTTTATTAGGGGGCAACCATCAGCCCCAGCATTTT.